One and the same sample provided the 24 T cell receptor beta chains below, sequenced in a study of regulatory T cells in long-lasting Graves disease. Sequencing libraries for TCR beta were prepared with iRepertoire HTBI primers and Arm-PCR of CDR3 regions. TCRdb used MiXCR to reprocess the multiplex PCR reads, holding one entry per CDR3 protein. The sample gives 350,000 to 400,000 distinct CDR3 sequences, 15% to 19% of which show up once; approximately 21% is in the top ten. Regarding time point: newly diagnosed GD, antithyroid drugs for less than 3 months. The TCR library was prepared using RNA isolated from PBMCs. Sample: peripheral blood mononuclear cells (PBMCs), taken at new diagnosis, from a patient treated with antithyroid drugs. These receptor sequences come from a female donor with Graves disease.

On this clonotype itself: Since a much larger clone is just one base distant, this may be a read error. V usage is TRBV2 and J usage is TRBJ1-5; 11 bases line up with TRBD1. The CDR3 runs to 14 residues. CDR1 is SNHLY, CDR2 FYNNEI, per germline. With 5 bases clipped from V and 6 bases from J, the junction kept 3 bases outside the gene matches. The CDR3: CASSCGTGGQPQHF. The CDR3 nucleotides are TGTGCCAGCAGTTGCGGGACAGGGGGTCAGCCCCAGCATTTT.

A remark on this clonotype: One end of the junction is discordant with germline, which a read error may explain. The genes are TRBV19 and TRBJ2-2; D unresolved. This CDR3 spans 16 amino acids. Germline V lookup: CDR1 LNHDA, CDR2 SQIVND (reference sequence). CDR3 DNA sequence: TGTGCCAGTAGCATAGGCCTGATACCGAACACCGGGGAGCTGTTTTTT. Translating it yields CASSIGLIPNTGELFF.

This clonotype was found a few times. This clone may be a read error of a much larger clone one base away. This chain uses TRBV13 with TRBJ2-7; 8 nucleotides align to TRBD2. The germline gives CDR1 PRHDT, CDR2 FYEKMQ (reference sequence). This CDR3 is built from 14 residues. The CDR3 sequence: CARSLRGGLYEQYF. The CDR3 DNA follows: TGTGCCCGCAGCTTACGGGGGGGACTCTACGAGCAGTACTTC.

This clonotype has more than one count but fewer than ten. CDR3 nucleotide sequence: TGTGCCAGCACCGGAGGGGGAGCTTTCTTT. This codes for CASTGGGAFF. This chain connects TRBV7-2 to TRBJ1-1; the D gene is possibly TRBD1 (6 bases). Trimming removed 7 bases from V and 10 bases from J, with 10 bases in between. The CDR3 totals 10 residues. Germline assignment: CDR1 SGHTA and CDR2 FQGNSA.

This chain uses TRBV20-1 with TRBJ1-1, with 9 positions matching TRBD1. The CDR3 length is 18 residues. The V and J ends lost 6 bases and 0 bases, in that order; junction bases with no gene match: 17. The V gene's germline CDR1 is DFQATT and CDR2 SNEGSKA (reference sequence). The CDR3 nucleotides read TGCAGTGCCACACAATTACAGGGGGCTACGGGGTTGAACACTGAAGCTTTCTTT. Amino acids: CSATQLQGATGLNTEAFF.

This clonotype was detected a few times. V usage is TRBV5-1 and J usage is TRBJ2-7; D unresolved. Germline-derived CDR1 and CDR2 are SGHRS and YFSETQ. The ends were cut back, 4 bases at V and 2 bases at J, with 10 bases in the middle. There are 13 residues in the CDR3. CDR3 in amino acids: CASSRAPTYEQYF. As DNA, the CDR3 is TGCGCCAGCAGCCGGGCCCCGACCTACGAGCAGTACTTC.

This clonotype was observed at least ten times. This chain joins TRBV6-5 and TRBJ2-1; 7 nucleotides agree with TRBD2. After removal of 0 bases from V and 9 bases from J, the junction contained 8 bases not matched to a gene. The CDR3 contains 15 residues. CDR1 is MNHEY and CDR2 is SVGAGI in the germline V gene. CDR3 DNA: TGTGCCAGCAGTTACTCGGTGGGAGGGCACGGTGAGCAGTTCTTC. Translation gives CASSYSVGGHGEQFF.

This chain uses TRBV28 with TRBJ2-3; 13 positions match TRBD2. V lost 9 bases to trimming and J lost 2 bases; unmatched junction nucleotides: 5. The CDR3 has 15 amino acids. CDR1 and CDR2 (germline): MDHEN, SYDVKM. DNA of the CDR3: TGTGCCAGTAGAGGGACTAGCGGGATCACAGATACGCAGTATTTT. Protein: CASRGTSGITDTQYF.

The CDR3 is CASSPLGITETQYF. CDR3 nucleotide sequence: TGCGCCAGCAGTCCCTTGGGGATAACGGAGACCCAGTACTTC. The rearrangement links TRBV10-1 to TRBJ2-5; unclear D gene. Trimming cost V 5 bases and J 5 bases, with 15 bases left between them. CDR1 WNHNN and CDR2 SYGVQD come from the germline V gene (reference sequence). The CDR3 contains 14 residues.

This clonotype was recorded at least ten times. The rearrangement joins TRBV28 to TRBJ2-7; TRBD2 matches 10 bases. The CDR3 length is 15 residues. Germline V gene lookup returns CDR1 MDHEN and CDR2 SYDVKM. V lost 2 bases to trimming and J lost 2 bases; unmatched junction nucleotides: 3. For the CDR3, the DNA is TGTGCCAGCAGTTTACTAGCGGGAGTGACCTACGAGCAGTACTTC. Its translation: CASSLLAGVTYEQYF.

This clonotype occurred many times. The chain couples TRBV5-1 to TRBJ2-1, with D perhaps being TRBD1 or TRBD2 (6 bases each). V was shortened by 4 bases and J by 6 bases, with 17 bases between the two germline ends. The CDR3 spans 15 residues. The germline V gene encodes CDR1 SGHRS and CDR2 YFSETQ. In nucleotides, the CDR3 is TGCGCCAGCAGCCGAAGGGGGGAGACCACCAATGAGCAGTTCTTC. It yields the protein CASSRRGETTNEQFF. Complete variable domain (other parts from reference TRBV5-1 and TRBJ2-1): KAGVTQTPRYLIKTRGQQVTLSCSPISGHRSVSWYQQTPGQGLQFLFEYFSETQRNKGNFPGRFSGRQFSNSRSEMNVSTLELGDSALYLCASSRRGETTNEQFFGPGTRLTVL.

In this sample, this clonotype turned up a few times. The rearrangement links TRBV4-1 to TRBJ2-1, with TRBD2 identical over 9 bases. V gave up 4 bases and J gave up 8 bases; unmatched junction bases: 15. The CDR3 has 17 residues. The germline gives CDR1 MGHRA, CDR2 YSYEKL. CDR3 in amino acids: CASSPISSGGATDEQFF. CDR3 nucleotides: TGCGCCAGCAGCCCAATTAGTAGCGGGGGAGCAACAGATGAGCAGTTCTTC.

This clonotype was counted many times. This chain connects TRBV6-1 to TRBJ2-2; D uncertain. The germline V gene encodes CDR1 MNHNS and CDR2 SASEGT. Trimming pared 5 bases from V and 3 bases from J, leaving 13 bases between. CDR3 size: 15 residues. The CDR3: CASSHTDGDTGELFF. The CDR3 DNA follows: TGTGCCAGCAGTCATACGGACGGAGACACCGGGGAGCTGTTTTTT.

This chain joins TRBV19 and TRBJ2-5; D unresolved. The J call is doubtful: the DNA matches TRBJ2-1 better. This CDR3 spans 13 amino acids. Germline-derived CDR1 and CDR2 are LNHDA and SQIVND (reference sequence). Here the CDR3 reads CASSIRGNNEQFF. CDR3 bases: TGTGCCAGTAGTATTCGAGGAAACAATGAGCAGTTCTTC.

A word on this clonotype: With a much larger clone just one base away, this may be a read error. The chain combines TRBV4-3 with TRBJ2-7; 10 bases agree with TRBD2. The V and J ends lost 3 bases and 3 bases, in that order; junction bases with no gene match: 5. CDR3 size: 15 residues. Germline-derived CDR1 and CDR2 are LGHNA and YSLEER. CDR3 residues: CASSQVIAGGYEQYF. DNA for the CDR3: TGCGCCAGCAGCCAGGTGATAGCGGGAGGCTACGAGCAGTACTTC.

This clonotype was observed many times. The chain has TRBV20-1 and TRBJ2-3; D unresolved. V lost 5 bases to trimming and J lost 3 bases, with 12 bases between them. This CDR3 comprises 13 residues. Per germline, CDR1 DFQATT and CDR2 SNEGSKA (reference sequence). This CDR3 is CSASTRPTDTQYF. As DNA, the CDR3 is TGCAGTGCTTCGACAAGGCCAACAGATACGCAGTATTTT.

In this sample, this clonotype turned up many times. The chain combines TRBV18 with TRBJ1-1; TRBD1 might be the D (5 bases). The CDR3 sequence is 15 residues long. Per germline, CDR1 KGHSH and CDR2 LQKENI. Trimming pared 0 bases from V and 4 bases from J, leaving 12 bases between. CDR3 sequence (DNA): TGTGCCAGCTCACCACCTCCGGGGACGGTCACTGAAGCTTTCTTT. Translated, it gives CASSPPPGTVTEAFF.

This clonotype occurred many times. The CDR3 spells CAVVGVSYEQYF. The CDR3 nucleotides are TGTGCCGTAGTGGGGGTCTCCTACGAGCAGTACTTC. The rearrangement links TRBV27 to TRBJ2-7; D tentatively reads TRBD1 or TRBD2 (5 bases each). This CDR3 region has 12 residues. The V gene's germline CDR1 is MNHEY and CDR2 SMNVEV (reference sequence). The V end lost 11 bases, the J end lost 0 bases, and 11 bases lay between the germline ends.

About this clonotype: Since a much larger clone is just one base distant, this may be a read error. The CDR3 nucleotides read TGTGCCAGCGGCCAAGGGACAGCCAAAGTAGTCTACGAGCAGTACTTC. It is translated as CASGQGTAKVVYEQYF. V usage is TRBV7-6 and J usage is TRBJ2-7; TRBD1 aligns across 7 bases. This CDR3 is built from 16 residues. Germline CDR1 reads SGHVS; CDR2 reads FNYEAQ. Germline trimming cut 8 bases from V and 3 bases from J; bases unmatched to any gene: 16.

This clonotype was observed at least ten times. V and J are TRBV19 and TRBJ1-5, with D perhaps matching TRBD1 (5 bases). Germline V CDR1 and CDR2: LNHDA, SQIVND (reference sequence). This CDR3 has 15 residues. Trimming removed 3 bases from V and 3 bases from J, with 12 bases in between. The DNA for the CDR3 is TGTGCCAGTAGTATTACGGCAGGGTACAATCAGCCCCAGCATTTT. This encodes CASSITAGYNQPQHF.

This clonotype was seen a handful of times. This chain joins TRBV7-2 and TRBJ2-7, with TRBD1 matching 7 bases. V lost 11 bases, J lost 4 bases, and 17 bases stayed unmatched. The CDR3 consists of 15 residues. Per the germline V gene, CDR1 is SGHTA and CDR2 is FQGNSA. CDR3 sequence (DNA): TGTGCCTGCTCTGGGGACGGGACAGAGACATACGAGCAGTACTTC. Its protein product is CACSGDGTETYEQYF.

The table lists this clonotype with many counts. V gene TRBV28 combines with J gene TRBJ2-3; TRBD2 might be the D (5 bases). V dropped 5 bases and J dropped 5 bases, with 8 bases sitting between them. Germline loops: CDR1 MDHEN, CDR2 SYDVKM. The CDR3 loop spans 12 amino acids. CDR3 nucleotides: TGTGCCAGCAGTAGCCGGGGAGATACGCAGTATTTT. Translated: CASSSRGDTQYF.

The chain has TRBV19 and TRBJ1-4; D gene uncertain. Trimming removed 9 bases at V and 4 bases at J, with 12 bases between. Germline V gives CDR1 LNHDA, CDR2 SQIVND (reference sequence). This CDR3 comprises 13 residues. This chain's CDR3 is CASKDLNNEKLFF. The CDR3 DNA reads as TGTGCCAGCAAGGACCTGAATAATGAAAAACTGTTTTTT.

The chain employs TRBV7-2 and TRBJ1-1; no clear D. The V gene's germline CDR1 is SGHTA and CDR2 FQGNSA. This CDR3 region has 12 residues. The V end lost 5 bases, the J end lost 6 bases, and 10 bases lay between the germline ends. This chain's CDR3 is CASSPEVAEAFF. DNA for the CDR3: TGTGCCAGCAGCCCCGAGGTAGCTGAAGCTTTCTTT.